One T cell receptor beta chain is described in this entry. The method was immunoSEQ multiplex PCR; TCRdb's version includes in-frame clones alone and lacks a portion of them. In the table there are roughly 140,000 clones, approximately 73% of which are singletons. The data originate from a study of blood T cell repertoires in COVID-19. At the level of the study: Sources were T cells, B-cell-depleted T cells, or PBMCs; the material itself was cDNA or gDNA.

The CDR3 is 12 amino acids. Germline CDR1 reads MDHEN; CDR2 reads SYDVKM. V lost 6 bases, J lost 8 bases, and 10 bases lay in between. The clonotype comes from a man aged 55 to 70 with acute or convalescent COVID-19. V gene TRBV28 combines with J gene TRBJ1-4; D possibly corresponds to TRBD1 (5 bases). The specimen sequenced was peripheral blood. CDR3 residues: CASRSGWEKLFF. The CDR3 DNA sequence: TGTGCCAGCAGGTCAGGGTGGGAAAAACTGTTTTTT.